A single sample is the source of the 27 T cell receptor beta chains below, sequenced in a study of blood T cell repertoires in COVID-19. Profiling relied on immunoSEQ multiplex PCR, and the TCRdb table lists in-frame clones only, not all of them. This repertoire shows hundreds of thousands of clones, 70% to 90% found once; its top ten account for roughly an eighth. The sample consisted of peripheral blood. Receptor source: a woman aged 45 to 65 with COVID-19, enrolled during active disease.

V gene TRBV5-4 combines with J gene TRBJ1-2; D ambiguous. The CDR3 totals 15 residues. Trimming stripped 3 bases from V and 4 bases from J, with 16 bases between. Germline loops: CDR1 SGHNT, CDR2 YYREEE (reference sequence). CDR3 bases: TGTGCCAGCAGCTCCCAAGGAGAGCGAGGCTATGGCTACACCTTC. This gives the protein CASSSQGERGYGYTF.

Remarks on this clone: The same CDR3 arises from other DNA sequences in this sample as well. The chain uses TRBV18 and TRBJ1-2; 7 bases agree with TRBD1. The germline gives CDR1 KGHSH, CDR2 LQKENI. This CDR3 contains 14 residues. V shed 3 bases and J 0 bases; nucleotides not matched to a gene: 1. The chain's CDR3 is CASSPGTANYGYTF. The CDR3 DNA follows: TGTGCCAGCTCACCCGGGACAGCTAACTATGGCTACACCTTC.

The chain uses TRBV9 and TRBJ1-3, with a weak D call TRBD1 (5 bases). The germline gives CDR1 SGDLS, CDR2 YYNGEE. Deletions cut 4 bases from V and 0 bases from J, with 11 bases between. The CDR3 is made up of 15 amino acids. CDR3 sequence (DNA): TGTGCCAGCAGCTCCGACAGTCACTCTGGAAACACCATATATTTT. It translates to CASSSDSHSGNTIYF.

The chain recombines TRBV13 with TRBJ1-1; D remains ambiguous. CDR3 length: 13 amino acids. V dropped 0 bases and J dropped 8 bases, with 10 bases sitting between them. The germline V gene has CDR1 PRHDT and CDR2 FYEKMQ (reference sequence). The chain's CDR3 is CASSLGRLTEAFF. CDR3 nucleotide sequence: TGTGCCAGCAGCTTAGGCAGGTTAACCGAAGCTTTCTTT.

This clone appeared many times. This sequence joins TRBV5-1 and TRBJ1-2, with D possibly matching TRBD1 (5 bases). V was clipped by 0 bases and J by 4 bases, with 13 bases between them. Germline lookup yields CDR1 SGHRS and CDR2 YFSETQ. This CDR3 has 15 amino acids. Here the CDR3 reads CASSLEAGFGYGYTF. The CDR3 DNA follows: TGCGCCAGCAGCTTGGAAGCAGGGTTTGGCTATGGCTACACCTTC.

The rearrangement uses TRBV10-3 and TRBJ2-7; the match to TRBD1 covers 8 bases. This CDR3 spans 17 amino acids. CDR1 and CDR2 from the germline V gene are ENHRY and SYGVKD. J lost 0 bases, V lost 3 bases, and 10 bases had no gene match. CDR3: CAISEGTGILPSYEQYF. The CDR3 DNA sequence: TGTGCCATCAGTGAAGGGACAGGAATTTTACCCTCCTACGAGCAGTACTTC.

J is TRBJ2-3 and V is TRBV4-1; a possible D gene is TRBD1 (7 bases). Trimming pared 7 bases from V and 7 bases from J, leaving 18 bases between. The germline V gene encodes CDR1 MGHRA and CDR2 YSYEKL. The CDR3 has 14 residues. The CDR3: CASTLGGGFNTQYF. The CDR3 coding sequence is TGCGCCAGCACCCTCGGAGGGGGCTTCAATACGCAGTATTTT.

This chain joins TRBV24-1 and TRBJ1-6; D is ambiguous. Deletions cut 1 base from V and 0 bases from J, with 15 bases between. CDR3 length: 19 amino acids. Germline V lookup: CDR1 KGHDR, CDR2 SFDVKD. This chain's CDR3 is CATSDFKLPNRSYNSPLHF. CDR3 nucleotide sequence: TGTGCCACCAGTGATTTTAAACTTCCGAATCGCTCCTATAATTCACCCCTCCACTTT.

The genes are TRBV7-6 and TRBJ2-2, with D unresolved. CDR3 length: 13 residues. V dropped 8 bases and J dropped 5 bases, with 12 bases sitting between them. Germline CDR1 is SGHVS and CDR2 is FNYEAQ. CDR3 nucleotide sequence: TGTGCCAGCGCGTCAGACGGGACCGGGGAGCTGTTTTTT. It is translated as CASASDGTGELFF.

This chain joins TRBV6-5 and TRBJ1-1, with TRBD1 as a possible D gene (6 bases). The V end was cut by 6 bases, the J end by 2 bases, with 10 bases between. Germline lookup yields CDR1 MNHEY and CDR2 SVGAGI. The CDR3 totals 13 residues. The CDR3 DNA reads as TGTGCCAGCAGACGACAGGCCAACACTGAAGCTTTCTTT. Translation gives CASRRQANTEAFF.

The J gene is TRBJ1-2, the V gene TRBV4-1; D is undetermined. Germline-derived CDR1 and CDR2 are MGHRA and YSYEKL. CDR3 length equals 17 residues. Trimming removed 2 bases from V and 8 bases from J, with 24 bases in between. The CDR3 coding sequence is TGCGCCAGCAGCCAACTCGATATGGGCCTAGCCGATAGGGGCTACACCTTC. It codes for CASSQLDMGLADRGYTF.

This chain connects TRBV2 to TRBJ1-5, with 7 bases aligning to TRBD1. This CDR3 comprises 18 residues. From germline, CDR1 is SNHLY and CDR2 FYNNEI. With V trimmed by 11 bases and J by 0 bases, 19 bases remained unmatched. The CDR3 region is CAGSGEGGTVYSNQPQHF. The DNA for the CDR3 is TGTGCCGGCTCGGGTGAGGGCGGGACAGTCTATAGCAATCAGCCCCAGCATTTT.

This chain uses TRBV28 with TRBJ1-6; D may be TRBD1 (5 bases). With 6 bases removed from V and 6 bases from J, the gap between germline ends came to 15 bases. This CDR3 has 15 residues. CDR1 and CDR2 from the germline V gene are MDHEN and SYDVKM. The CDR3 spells CASSYSGQANSPLHF. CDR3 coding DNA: TGTGCCAGCAGCTACTCCGGACAAGCTAATTCACCCCTCCACTTT.

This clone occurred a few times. The DNA of the CDR3 is TGTGCCAGCAGTTCTACTAGCGGGGGGGCCAGGGAGCAGTTCTTC. Translation gives CASSSTSGGAREQFF. The chain has TRBV5-8 and TRBJ2-1, with 13 bases matching TRBD2. With 5 bases clipped from V and 10 bases from J, the junction kept 9 bases outside the gene matches. Germline V gene sequence: CDR1 SGHTS, CDR2 YDEGEE. CDR3 length equals 15 residues. Together with reference TRBV5-8 and TRBJ2-1, the CDR3 gives the full variable domain: EAGVTQSPTHLIKTRGQQATLRCSPISGHTSVYWYQQALGLGLQFLLWYDEGEERNRGNFPPRFSGRQFPNYSSELNVNALELEDSALYLCASSSTSGGAREQFFGPGTRLTVL.

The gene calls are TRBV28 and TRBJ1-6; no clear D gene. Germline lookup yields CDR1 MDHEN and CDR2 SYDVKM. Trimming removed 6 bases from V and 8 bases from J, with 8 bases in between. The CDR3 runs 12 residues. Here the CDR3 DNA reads TGTGCCAGCAGCCTCCCGGATTCACCCCTCCACTTT. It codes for CASSLPDSPLHF.

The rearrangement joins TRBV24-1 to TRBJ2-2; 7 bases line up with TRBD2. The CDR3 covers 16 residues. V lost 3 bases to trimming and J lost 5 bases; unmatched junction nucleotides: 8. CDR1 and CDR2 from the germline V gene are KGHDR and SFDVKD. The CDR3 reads CATSDPGEGRTGELFF. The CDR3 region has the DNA TGTGCCACCAGTGATCCCGGGGAGGGGCGAACCGGGGAGCTGTTTTTT.

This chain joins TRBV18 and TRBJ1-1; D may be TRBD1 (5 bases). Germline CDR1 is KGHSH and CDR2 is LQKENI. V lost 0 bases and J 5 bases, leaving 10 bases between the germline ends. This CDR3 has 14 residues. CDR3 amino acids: CASSPPSGGTEAFF. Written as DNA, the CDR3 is TGTGCCAGCTCACCACCGTCGGGGGGGACTGAAGCTTTCTTT.

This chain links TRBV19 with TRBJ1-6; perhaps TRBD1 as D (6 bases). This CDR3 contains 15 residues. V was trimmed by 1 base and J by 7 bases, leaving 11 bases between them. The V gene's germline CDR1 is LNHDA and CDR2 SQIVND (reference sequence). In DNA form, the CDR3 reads TGTGCCAGTAGTATAGCGCGGGGGCTGAATTCACCCCTCCACTTT. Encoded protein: CASSIARGLNSPLHF.

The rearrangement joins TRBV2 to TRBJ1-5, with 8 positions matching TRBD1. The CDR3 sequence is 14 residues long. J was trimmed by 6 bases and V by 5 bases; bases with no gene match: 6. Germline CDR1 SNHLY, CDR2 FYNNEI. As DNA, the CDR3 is TGTGCCAGCAGTTCAGACAGGGGTGCTCAGCCCCAGCATTTT. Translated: CASSSDRGAQPQHF.

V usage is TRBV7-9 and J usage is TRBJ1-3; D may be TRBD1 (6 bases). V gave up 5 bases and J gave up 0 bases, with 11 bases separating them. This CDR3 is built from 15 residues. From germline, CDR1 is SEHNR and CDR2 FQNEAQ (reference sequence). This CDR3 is CASSITTGSGNTIYF. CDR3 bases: TGTGCCAGCAGCATTACGACAGGCTCTGGAAACACCATATATTTT.

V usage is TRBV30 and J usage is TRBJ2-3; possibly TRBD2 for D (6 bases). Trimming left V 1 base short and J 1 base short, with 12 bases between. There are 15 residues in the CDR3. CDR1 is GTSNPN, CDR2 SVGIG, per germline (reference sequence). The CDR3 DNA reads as TGTGCCTGGAGTGCTTCGGGACTCCGCACAGATACGCAGTATTTT. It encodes CAWSASGLRTDTQYF. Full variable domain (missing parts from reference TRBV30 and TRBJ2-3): SQTIHQWPATLVQPVGSPLSLECTVEGTSNPNLYWYRQAAGRGLQLLFYSVGIGQISSEVPQNLSASRPQDRQFILSSKKLLLSDSGFYLCAWSASGLRTDTQYFGPGTRLTVL.

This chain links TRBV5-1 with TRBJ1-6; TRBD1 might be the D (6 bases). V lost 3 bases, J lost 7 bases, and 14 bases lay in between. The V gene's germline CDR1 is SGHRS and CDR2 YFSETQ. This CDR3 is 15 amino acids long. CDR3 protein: CASSWTPTGNSPLHF. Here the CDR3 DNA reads TGCGCCAGCAGCTGGACTCCCACAGGGAATTCACCCCTCCACTTT.

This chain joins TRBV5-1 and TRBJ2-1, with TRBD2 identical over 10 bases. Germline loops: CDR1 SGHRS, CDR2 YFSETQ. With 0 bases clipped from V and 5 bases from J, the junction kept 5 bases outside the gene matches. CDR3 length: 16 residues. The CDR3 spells CASSLVGLAVDNEQFF. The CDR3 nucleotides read TGCGCCAGCAGCTTGGTCGGACTAGCGGTTGACAATGAGCAGTTCTTC.

CDR3 in DNA: TGTGCCACCAGTGGTAGAACAGGGAACCAAGAGACCCAGTACTTC. This encodes CATSGRTGNQETQYF. The V and J genes are TRBV24-1 and TRBJ2-5, with a tentative D call TRBD1 (6 bases). The CDR3 has 15 residues. Germline V CDR1 and CDR2: KGHDR, SFDVKD. V lost 5 bases and J 0 bases, leaving 12 bases between the germline ends.

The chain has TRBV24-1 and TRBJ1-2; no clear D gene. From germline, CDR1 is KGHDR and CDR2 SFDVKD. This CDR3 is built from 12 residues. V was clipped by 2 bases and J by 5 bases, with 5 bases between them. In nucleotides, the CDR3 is TGTGCCACCAGTGATTACGGGTATGGCTACACCTTC. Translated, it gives CATSDYGYGYTF.

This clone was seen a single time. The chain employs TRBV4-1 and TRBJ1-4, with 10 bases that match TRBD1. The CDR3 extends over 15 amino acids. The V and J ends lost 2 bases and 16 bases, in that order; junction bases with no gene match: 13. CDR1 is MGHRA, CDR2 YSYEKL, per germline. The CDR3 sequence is CASSQLMTGGPGWFF. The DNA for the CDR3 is TGCGCCAGCAGCCAACTAATGACAGGGGGCCCGGGGTGGTTTTTT.

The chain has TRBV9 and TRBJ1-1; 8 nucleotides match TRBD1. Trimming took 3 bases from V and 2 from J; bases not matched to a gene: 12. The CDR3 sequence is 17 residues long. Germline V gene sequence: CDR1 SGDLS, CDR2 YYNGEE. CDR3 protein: CASSGPQGARGNTEAFF. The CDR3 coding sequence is TGTGCCAGCAGCGGACCCCAGGGGGCGCGGGGAAACACTGAAGCTTTCTTT.